This TCR beta chain was recovered during a study of shared clonotypes between healthy human individuals. Germline CDR1 is SGHVS and CDR2 is FNYEAQ. Trimming removed 5 bases from V and 4 bases from J; junction bases left unmatched: 10. The CDR3 consists of 18 residues. The investigators split CD4+ cells into a CD45RA+ naive subset and a CD45RA-negative memory subset. Only in-frame clones appear in the TCRdb table, and some are missing; sequencing was by immunoSEQ multiplex PCR. The top ten hold about 1.2% of the sample, which has over 1.4 million clones, roughly 95% seen once. The sequence derives from a man aged 25-45 years in good health. This sequence joins TRBV7-6 and TRBJ2-3, with TRBD2 matching over 15 bases. The specimen sequenced was naive CD4+ T cells sorted from blood. Noted subset: CD45RA+ positively selected. CDR3 bases: TGTGCCAGCAGCCCCAGGACTAGCGGGAGGGCCGTTCCAGATACGCAGTATTTT. Its protein is CASSPRTSGRAVPDTQYF.